This T cell receptor (beta chain) originates from a study of blood T cell repertoires in COVID-19. Across the whole study: COVID-19 samples, acute and convalescent, were from the United States, Italy and Spain. Nucleic acid was either cDNA or gDNA, and it came from T cells, B-cell-depleted T cells, or PBMCs.

Libraries were prepared by immunoSEQ multiplex PCR; TCRdb keeps only in-frame clonotypes and omits some of them. The sample has roughly 290,000 clones; 85% are singletons. The CDR3 length is 11 residues. Germline values: CDR1 DFQATT, CDR2 SNEGSKA (reference sequence). The V end lost 4 bases, the J end lost 4 bases, and 4 bases lay between the germline ends. There are a few counts of this clone. Material for sequencing was peripheral blood. The chain is built from TRBV20-1 and TRBJ2-2; D is unclear. This sequence was found in a woman in her fifties or sixties with active or convalescent COVID-19. In DNA form, the CDR3 reads TGCAGTGCTACCGGCACCGGGGAGCTGTTTTTT. This gives the protein CSATGTGELFF.